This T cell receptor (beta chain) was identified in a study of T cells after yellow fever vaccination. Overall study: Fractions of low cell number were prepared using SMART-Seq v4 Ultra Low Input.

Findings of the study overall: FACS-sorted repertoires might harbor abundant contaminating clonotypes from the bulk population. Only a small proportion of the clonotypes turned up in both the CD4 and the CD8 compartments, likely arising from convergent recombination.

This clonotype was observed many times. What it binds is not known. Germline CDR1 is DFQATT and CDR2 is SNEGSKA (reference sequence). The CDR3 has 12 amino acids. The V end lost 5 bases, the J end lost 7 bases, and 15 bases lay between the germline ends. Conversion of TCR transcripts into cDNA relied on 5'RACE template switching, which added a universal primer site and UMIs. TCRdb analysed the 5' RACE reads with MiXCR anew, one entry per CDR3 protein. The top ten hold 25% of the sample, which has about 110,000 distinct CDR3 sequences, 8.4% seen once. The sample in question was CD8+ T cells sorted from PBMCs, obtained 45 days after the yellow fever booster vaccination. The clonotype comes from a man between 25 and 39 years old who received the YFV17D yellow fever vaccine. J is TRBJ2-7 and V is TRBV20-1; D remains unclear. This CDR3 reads CSAEAPSSEQYF. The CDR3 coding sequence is TGCAGTGCTGAGGCCCCGAGTTCTGAGCAGTACTTC.